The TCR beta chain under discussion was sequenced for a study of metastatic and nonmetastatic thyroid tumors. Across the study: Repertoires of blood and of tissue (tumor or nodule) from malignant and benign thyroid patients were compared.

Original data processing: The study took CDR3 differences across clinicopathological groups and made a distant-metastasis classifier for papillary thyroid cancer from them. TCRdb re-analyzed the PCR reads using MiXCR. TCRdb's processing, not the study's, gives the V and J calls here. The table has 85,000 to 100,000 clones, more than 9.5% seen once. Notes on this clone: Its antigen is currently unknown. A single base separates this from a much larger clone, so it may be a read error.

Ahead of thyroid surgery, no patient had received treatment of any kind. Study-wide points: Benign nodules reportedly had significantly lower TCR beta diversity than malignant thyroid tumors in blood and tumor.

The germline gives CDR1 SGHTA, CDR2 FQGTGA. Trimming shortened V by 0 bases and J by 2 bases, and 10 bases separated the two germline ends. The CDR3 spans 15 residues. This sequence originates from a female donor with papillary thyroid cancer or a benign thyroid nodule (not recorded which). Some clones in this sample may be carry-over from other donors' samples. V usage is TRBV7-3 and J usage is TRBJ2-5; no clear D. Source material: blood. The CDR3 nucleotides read TGTGCCAGCAGCTTAACCCACGTGACTCAAGAGACCCAGTACTTC. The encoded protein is CASSLTHVTQETQYF.